A selection of T cell receptor beta chains follows, all from one sample in a study of blood T cell repertoires in COVID-19. Data came from immunoSEQ multiplex PCR; TCRdb stores just in-frame clones and leaves some out. The table has a few hundred thousand clones, around 90% seen once; the top ten hold about 2%. Specimen: peripheral blood. The source is a woman between 50 and 59 years old who had recovered from COVID-19. Each CDR3 is given with its conserved first and last residue. Fields, in order: D gene, clone size, V gene, J gene, CDR3 length, CDR3 DNA, CDR3 protein. D genes are given only for firm matches. Size is omitted from some rows. Given values are once, few, many or a class for expanded clones.

NA	NA	TRBV10-3	TRBJ1-1	14	TGTGCCATCAGTGACCGGGGGAGGAACACTGAAGCTTTCTTT	CAISDRGRNTEAFF
TRBD1	NA	TRBV2	TRBJ2-7	14	TGTGCCAGCAGGGGGACAGGGGTTCTCTACGAGCAGTACTTC	CASRGTGVLYEQYF
NA	NA	TRBV7-2	TRBJ2-7	13	TGTGCCAGCAGCTTAAGCCAGCGCTACGAGCAGTACTTC	CASSLSQRYEQYF
NA	NA	TRBV10-3	TRBJ2-1	14	TGTGCCATCAGTGAAACAGGGTCCTACAATGAGCAGTTCTTC	CAISETGSYNEQFF
NA	NA	TRBV19	TRBJ1-5	17	TGTGCCAGTAGTATTTTTCTGAGTGGGGAGTATAATCAGCCCCAGCATTTT	CASSIFLSGEYNQPQHF
TRBD1	NA	TRBV19	TRBJ2-7	14	TGTGCCAGTAGCAAGACAGGGATCGGCTACGAGCAGTACTTC	CASSKTGIGYEQYF
NA	NA	TRBV6-5	TRBJ2-7	15	TGTGCCAGCAGAAGGACCGGGACACCCACCTACGAGCAGTACTTC	CASRRTGTPTYEQYF
NA	NA	TRBV11-3	TRBJ2-5	16	TGTGCCAGCAGCTTGGGGCACAGGGAGCGCCAAGAGACCCAGTACTTC	CASSLGHRERQETQYF
TRBD2	NA	TRBV11-2	TRBJ2-2	17	TGTGCCAGCAGCTTAGCTGGCGGGAGACGGCACACCGGGGAGCTGTTTTTT	CASSLAGGRRHTGELFF
NA	NA	TRBV5-5	TRBJ2-6	16	TGTGCCAGCAGCCCCGGCTGGGGGGATGGGGCCAACGTCCTGACTTTC	CASSPGWGDGANVLTF
NA	few	TRBV7-3	TRBJ1-6	15	TGTGCCAGCAGCAAAAACCAAAGAGAGAGTTCACCCCTCCACTTT	CASSKNQRESSPLHF
NA	once	TRBV28	TRBJ2-3	15	TGTGCCAGCAGTTCCTTTGGGGGGGCAGAAGATACGCAGTATTTT	CASSSFGGAEDTQYF
TRBD1	few	TRBV11-2	TRBJ1-6	15	TGTGCCAGCAGATTTGGGACAGGGACTGATTCACCCCTCCACTTT	CASRFGTGTDSPLHF
TRBD2	once	TRBV5-1	TRBJ2-7	15	TGCGCCAGCAGCCTAACTAGCGGGGGTCCTGGGGAGCAGTACTTC	CASSLTSGGPGEQYF
NA	NA	TRBV30	TRBJ1-6	12	TGTGCCTGGAGGTCGTCAGGCTCACCCCTCCACTTT	CAWRSSGSPLHF
NA	once	TRBV11-2	TRBJ1-6	17	TGTGCCAGCAGCCCGCGGACGGGGGGAAGATTTGATTCACCCCTCCACTTT	CASSPRTGGRFDSPLHF
TRBD1	NA	TRBV5-4	TRBJ1-2	17	TGTGCCAGCAGCTTTAAAGGGACAGGGGGCGCTTTGGATGGCTACACCTTC	CASSFKGTGGALDGYTF
TRBD1	NA	TRBV7-8	TRBJ2-7	15	TGTGCCAGCACCCAATCCGAGACAGGGTACTACGAGCAGTACTTC	CASTQSETGYYEQYF
TRBD1	NA	TRBV3-1/TRBV3-2	TRBJ1-4	18	TGTGCCAGCAGCCACCGATCGGGAAGGGGGCGAAGGTATGAAAAACTGTTTTTT	CASSHRSGRGRRYEKLFF
TRBD2	once	TRBV28	TRBJ2-7	13	TGTGCCAGTCTTGGGGGGGTCACCTACGAGCAGTACTTC	CASLGGVTYEQYF
NA	few	TRBV7-2	TRBJ1-4	11	TGTGCCAGCAGCTTTAGTGAAAAACTGTTTTTT	CASSFSEKLFF
TRBD1	once	TRBV4-2	TRBJ1-1	15	TGTGCCAGCAGCCGGGCGGGACAGCAGAACACTGAAGCTTTCTTT	CASSRAGQQNTEAFF
TRBD2	NA	TRBV6-5	TRBJ2-7	14	TGTGCCAGCAGTCGGACTAGAGGGGCCTACGAGCAGTACTTC	CASSRTRGAYEQYF